The T cell receptor (beta chain) under discussion was sequenced for a study of CD8+ T cells in alopecia areata. Across the whole study: Oral tofacitinib (5 to 10 mg twice daily) was administered to treated patients.

Sequencing relied on a cDNA template that was reverse transcribed from extracted RNA. Sequencing used immunoSEQ multiplex PCR; TCRdb keeps in-frame clones, though not all of them. The sample holds about 120,000 clones, more than 40% seen once. Study conclusions and caveats: Researchers report lesional scalp, most notably alopecia totalis/universalis, outstripped normal scalp in clonality. Tofacitinib yielded significantly lower scalp clonality and fewer expanded CD8+ clones among the top 100. It was observed that many expanded lesional clones persisted in scalp and blood during tofacitinib.

Treatment reported: oral pan-JAK inhibitor, 5-10 mg twice daily. Per germline, CDR1 SQVTM and CDR2 ANQGSEA. Trimming took 6 bases from V and 0 from J; bases not matched to a gene: 7. This CDR3 is built from 16 residues. In regard to this clone: Its antigen is not known.

This receptor was obtained from a human donor with alopecia areata. The source material was CD4+ T cells sorted from blood, sampled at week 4, from a patient treated with tofacitinib. The chain joins TRBV29-1 to TRBJ2-6; 8 bases map to TRBD1. Written as DNA, the CDR3 is TGCAGCGTCCGACAGGGGCCTGACTCTGGGGCCAACGTCCTGACTTTC. Its protein product is CSVRQGPDSGANVLTF.